This TCR beta chain is from a study of CD8 T cells in Susac syndrome. In the study overall: Among the Susac syndrome patients who underwent sequencing, roughly 6 had clinically active disease, while roughly 8 of them were in remission. Blood was drawn from patients with Susac syndrome. At that point, they were therapy-naive, on corticosteroids, or on intravenous immunoglobulin alone. General study results and limits: Susac syndrome CD4+ T cell repertoires showed no clonal expansion.

Concerning this clonotype itself: Its antigen is still unknown.

Purification of the CD8+ and CD4+ T cells relied on negative isolation, and TEMRA cells underwent FACS enrichment. CDR3 size: 18 residues. V shed 0 bases and J shed 5 bases, with 17 bases lying between them. RNA in amounts of about 0.5 to 1 ug was reverse transcribed with random hexamers. TCRdb reprocessed the immunoSEQ multiplex PCR reads via MiXCR and lists one record per CDR3 protein. The data contain about 94,000 distinct CDR3 sequences, about 95% of them seen just once; the ten biggest clones take up roughly 0.3%. The clonotype comes from a human donor with Susac syndrome. The genes are TRBV23-1 and TRBJ1-6; the D gene is possibly TRBD1 (6 bases). TRBV23-1 is an ORF, with its function uncertain. Sequenced: CD4+ T cells from PBMCs. CDR3 bases: TGCGCCAGCAGTCAATCGCCATTCAGGGGAGGGGATAATTCACCCCTCCACTTT. Translation gives CASSQSPFRGGDNSPLHF.